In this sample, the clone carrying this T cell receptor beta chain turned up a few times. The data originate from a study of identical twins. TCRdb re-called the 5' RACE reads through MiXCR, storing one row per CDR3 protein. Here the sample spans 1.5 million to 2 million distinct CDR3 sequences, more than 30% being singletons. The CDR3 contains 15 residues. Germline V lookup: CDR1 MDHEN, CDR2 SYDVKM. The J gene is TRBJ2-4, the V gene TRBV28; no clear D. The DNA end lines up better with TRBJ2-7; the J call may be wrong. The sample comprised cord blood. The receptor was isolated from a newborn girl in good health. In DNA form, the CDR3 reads TGTGCCAGCAGTTTATCATTCACCTTAACCTACGAGCAGTACTTC. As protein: CASSLSFTLTYEQYF.